These 28 T cell receptor beta chains were sequenced from one sample in a study of Ad26.COV2.S vaccination and SARS-CoV-2 variants. The sample's treatment: around 19 received Ad26.COV2.S at low or high dose, single or two shots; 5 received placebo; per-sample allocation not given. Specimens were obtained on day 63 following the first vaccine or placebo injection. Here immunoSEQ multiplex PCR was the method, and the copy in TCRdb shows in-frame clones only, minus some. The table has fewer than 300,000 clones, roughly 86% seen once. This sample comprised peripheral blood, obtained in a trial of Ad26.COV2.S vaccine versus placebo. Source of these receptors: a person aged 18-65 years who received the Ad26.COV2.S COVID-19 vaccine or a placebo.

This chain uses TRBV20-1 with TRBJ2-3, with TRBD2 identical over 8 bases. The CDR3 has 14 residues. V shed 3 bases, J shed 3 bases, and the junction held 5 bases outside the gene matches. CDR1 is DFQATT and CDR2 is SNEGSKA in the germline V gene (reference sequence). Here the CDR3 reads CSASYSGRTDTQYF. In nucleotides, the CDR3 is TGCAGTGCTAGTTACAGCGGGAGAACAGATACGCAGTATTTT.

The CDR3: CASRGTGVYEQYF. The CDR3 DNA follows: TGTGCCAGCAGGGGGACAGGGGTCTACGAGCAGTACTTC. The V call is TRBV2, the J call TRBJ2-7; 10 bases fit TRBD1. The CDR3 spans 13 residues. V lost 6 bases to trimming and J lost 3 bases; unmatched junction nucleotides: 2. Germline assignment: CDR1 SNHLY and CDR2 FYNNEI.

The rearrangement uses TRBV3-1 (or the pseudogene TRBV3-2) and TRBJ2-7; D may be TRBD1 (6 bases). CDR1 LGHDT and CDR2 YNNKEL come from the germline V gene (reference sequence). Between the trimmed V and J ends, which lost 4 bases and 3 bases, there was a span of 13 bases. This CDR3 comprises 14 residues. For the CDR3, the DNA is TGTGCCAGCAGCCCCGGCAGGGGCCTCTACGAGCAGTACTTC. It yields the protein CASSPGRGLYEQYF.

This sequence joins TRBV19 and TRBJ1-1; D may be TRBD1 (5 bases). V lost 3 bases and J 0 bases, leaving 11 bases between the germline ends. The length of the CDR3 is 15 residues. In germline, CDR1 is LNHDA, CDR2 SQIVND (reference sequence). The CDR3 DNA follows: TGTGCCAGTAGTATGAAAGACAGCTTGAACACTGAAGCTTTCTTT. Amino acid sequence: CASSMKDSLNTEAFF.

A single count supports this clone. The chain recombines TRBV7-2 with TRBJ1-1, with 7 bases fitting TRBD1. Trimming at V came to 3 bases and at J to 1 base, leaving 5 bases not matched to a gene. The CDR3 contains 15 residues. Per germline, CDR1 SGHTA and CDR2 FQGNSA. CDR3 in amino acids: CASSFRGQRNTEAFF. The CDR3 bases are TGTGCCAGCAGCTTTCGGGGACAGCGGAACACTGAAGCTTTCTTT. Variable domain in full (rest from reference TRBV7-2 and TRBJ1-1): GAGVSQSPSNKVTEKGKDVELRCDPISGHTALYWYRQSLGQGLEFLIYFQGNSAPDKSGLPSDRFSAERTGGSVSTLTIQRTQQEDSAVYLCASSFRGQRNTEAFFGQGTRLTVV.

The chain recombines TRBV3-1 (or the pseudogene TRBV3-2) with TRBJ2-1; 15 positions match TRBD2. The J segment lost 7 bases and the V segment lost 4 bases, leaving 5 bases of the junction unmatched. The CDR3 covers 16 residues. The germline V gene encodes CDR1 LGHDT and CDR2 YNNKEL (reference sequence). The CDR3 spells CASSPGLAGGGNEQFF. The CDR3 DNA sequence: TGTGCCAGCAGCCCGGGACTAGCGGGGGGAGGGAATGAGCAGTTCTTC.

The chain links TRBV27 to TRBJ1-2, with D perhaps matching TRBD1 (5 bases). The V end lost 3 bases, the J end lost 3 bases, and 8 bases lay between the germline ends. CDR1 MNHEY and CDR2 SMNVEV come from the germline V gene (reference sequence). The CDR3 sequence is 13 residues long. The CDR3, as DNA: TGTGCCAGCAGTTTGGGGCCGTACTATGGCTACACCTTC. Translation: CASSLGPYYGYTF.

The J gene is TRBJ2-3, the V gene TRBV7-2, with D possibly being TRBD2 (6 bases). The CDR3 runs 17 residues. V was trimmed by 1 base and J by 5 bases, leaving 19 bases between them. Germline V lookup: CDR1 SGHTA, CDR2 FQGNSA. CDR3 sequence: CASSLGVAALTGDTQYF. The DNA for the CDR3 is TGTGCCAGCAGCTTAGGTGTAGCGGCATTGACGGGAGATACGCAGTATTTT.

J is TRBJ1-3 and V is TRBV20-1, with a tentative D call TRBD1 (5 bases). The germline V gene has CDR1 DFQATT and CDR2 SNEGSKA (reference sequence). V shed 3 bases and J shed 2 bases, with 14 bases lying between them. The CDR3 is made up of 15 amino acids. CDR3 bases: TGCAGTGCTAGTCGGGGGGAAGGGGCTGGAAACACCATATATTTT. It encodes CSASRGEGAGNTIYF.

The chain is built from TRBV4-1 and TRBJ2-1; 12 bases line up with TRBD2. Trimming took 4 bases from V and 10 from J; bases not matched to a gene: 14. CDR1 is MGHRA and CDR2 is YSYEKL in the germline V gene. The CDR3 spans 17 residues. CDR3 DNA sequence: TGCGCCAGCAGCCTCCTGCGTGGACTAGCGGGGAGGGAGGAGCAGTTCTTC. This encodes CASSLLRGLAGREEQFF.

This clone is a singleton in its sample. The V call is TRBV2, the J call TRBJ1-2, with D possibly TRBD1 on 6 matching bases. In germline, CDR1 is SNHLY, CDR2 FYNNEI. This CDR3 spans 15 amino acids. Trimming removed 1 base from V and 5 bases from J, with 14 bases in between. The CDR3 coding sequence is TGTGCCAGCAGTGAAGGAGGGGGGCCCGTGTATGGCTACACCTTC. This codes for CASSEGGGPVYGYTF. Full variable domain (remainder filled in from reference TRBV2 and TRBJ1-2): EPEVTQTPSHQVTQMGQEVILRCVPISNHLYFYWYRQILGQKVEFLVSFYNNEISEKSEIFDDQFSVERPDGSNFTLKIRSTKLEDSAMYFCASSEGGGPVYGYTFGSGTRLTVV.

The chain recombines TRBV12-2 with TRBJ2-2; the D call in the table, TRBD2, was not verified against the DNA. TRBV12-2 is classified as a pseudogene. CDR3 length equals 15 residues. This CDR3 is CASRLRRGWTGELFF. The CDR3 DNA reads TGTGCAAGTCGCTTACGGCGGGGTTGGACCGGGGAGCTGTTTTTT.

The chain employs TRBV30 and TRBJ2-2; D unclear. The CDR3 covers 13 residues. V dropped 3 bases and J dropped 4 bases, with 9 bases sitting between them. CDR1 and CDR2 from the germline V gene are GTSNPN and SVGIG (reference sequence). The CDR3 is CAWSRWSTGELFF. CDR3 in DNA: TGTGCCTGGAGCCGATGGAGCACCGGGGAGCTGTTTTTT.

The chain couples TRBV11-2 to TRBJ1-2, with D unclear. The germline V and J ends were trimmed by 3 bases and 6 bases, with 11 bases remaining between them. CDR3 length: 13 residues. In germline, CDR1 is SGHAT, CDR2 FQNNGV. CDR3: CASSLSPEHGYTF. The DNA for the CDR3 is TGTGCCAGCAGCTTGAGCCCGGAGCATGGCTACACCTTC.

This clone was seen more than once but under ten times. The chain recombines TRBV10-1 with TRBJ2-2; D is perhaps TRBD1 (5 bases). V was cut by 6 bases and J by 7 bases, with 15 bases left in between. The CDR3 consists of 14 residues. CDR1 WNHNN and CDR2 SYGVQD come from the germline V gene (reference sequence). The CDR3 region is CASSHTQGVGELFF. The CDR3, as DNA: TGCGCCAGCAGCCATACCCAGGGCGTCGGGGAGCTGTTTTTT.

J is TRBJ2-1 and V is TRBV27; 10 nucleotides agree with TRBD2. The CDR3 is made up of 15 amino acids. The germline gives CDR1 MNHEY, CDR2 SMNVEV (reference sequence). V lost 6 bases, J lost 7 bases, and 9 bases stayed unmatched. CDR3 sequence: CASRKREGLLNEQFF. In DNA, the CDR3 is TGTGCCAGCAGGAAGCGGGAGGGGTTATTAAATGAGCAGTTCTTC.

The rearrangement links TRBV20-1 to TRBJ2-5, with D perhaps matching TRBD2 (5 bases). Germline-derived CDR1 and CDR2 are DFQATT and SNEGSKA (reference sequence). Trimming cost V 5 bases and J 4 bases, with 8 bases left between them. CDR3 length: 11 amino acids. The CDR3 DNA is TGCAGTGCTGCCCGGGGAGAGACCCAGTACTTC. This encodes CSAARGETQYF.

This clone was detected a few times. V and J are TRBV21-1 and TRBJ2-7. TRBV21-1 is annotated as a pseudogene. CDR3 length: 17 amino acids. This chain's CDR3 is CASSKPGPTDPNYEQYF. DNA of the CDR3: TGTGCCAGCAGCAAGCCCGGGCCCACGGACCCCAACTACGAGCAGTACTTC.

This chain connects TRBV5-1 to TRBJ2-2; D is tentatively TRBD1 or TRBD2 (5 bases each). V lost 1 base to trimming and J lost 1 base, with 8 bases between them. There are 15 residues in the CDR3. Germline values: CDR1 SGHRS, CDR2 YFSETQ. The CDR3 nucleotides read TGCGCCAGCAGCTTGAGGGGAGTGAACACCGGGGAGCTGTTTTTT. This gives the protein CASSLRGVNTGELFF.

The V call is TRBV6-5, the J call TRBJ1-6; no clear D gene. The CDR3 covers 14 residues. The germline V and J ends were trimmed by 6 bases and 4 bases, with 10 bases remaining between them. CDR1 and CDR2 from the germline V gene are MNHEY and SVGAGI. CDR3 amino acids: CASSPGRYNSPLHF. The DNA of the CDR3 is TGTGCCAGCAGCCCGGGTCGGTATAATTCACCCCTCCACTTT.

The chain joins TRBV6-2 or TRBV6-3 to TRBJ1-5; D is unresolved. The CDR3 covers 17 residues. V was cut by 2 bases and J by 1 base, with 15 bases left in between. Germline V gene data show CDR1 as MNHEY and CDR2 as SVGEGT. In DNA, the CDR3 is TGTGCCAGCAGTTACGGCGGGGTCCCACAAAGCAATCAGCCCCAGCATTTT. Protein sequence: CASSYGGVPQSNQPQHF.

The V and J genes are TRBV30 and TRBJ2-1, with D possibly called TRBD1 or TRBD2 (6 bases each). Germline V lookup: CDR1 GTSNPN, CDR2 SVGIG (reference sequence). V was trimmed by 5 bases and J by 6 bases, leaving 17 bases between them. The CDR3 spans 14 residues. The CDR3 coding sequence is TGTGCCTGGGAGATGGAGGGGGTTTCCAATGAGCAGTTCTTC. This translates into CAWEMEGVSNEQFF.

CDR3 bases: TGTGCTAGTGGCAAGGGACTAGCGGAGGACAATGAGCAGTTCTTC. Translated, it gives CASGKGLAEDNEQFF. The rearrangement links TRBV12-5 to TRBJ2-1; TRBD2 agrees at 11 bases. V lost 6 bases, J lost 5 bases, and 6 bases stayed unmatched. Germline loops: CDR1 LGHNT, CDR2 FRNRAP. This CDR3 has 15 amino acids.

This clone has more than one count but fewer than ten. The chain carries TRBV7-9 and TRBJ1-3; D is unclear. V was pared by 1 base and J by 0 bases, with 4 bases between. Germline assignment: CDR1 SEHNR and CDR2 FQNEAQ (reference sequence). The CDR3 is made up of 14 amino acids. CDR3 DNA: TGTGCCAGCAGCTTAGGAAGCTCTGGAAACACCATATATTTT. This codes for CASSLGSSGNTIYF. The full variable domain, completed using reference TRBV7-9 and TRBJ1-3, is DTGVSQNPRHKITKRGQNVTFRCDPISEHNRLYWYRQTLGQGPEFLTYFQNEAQLEKSRLLSDRFSAERPKGSFSTLEIQRTEQGDSAMYLCASSLGSSGNTIYFGEGSWLTVV.

Notes on this clone: A much larger clone lies one base from this, so it may be a read error. This chain connects TRBV7-8 to TRBJ2-5; D might be TRBD1 (6 bases). Germline V lookup: CDR1 SGHVS, CDR2 FQNEAQ. Trimming took off 4 bases at V and 3 bases at J, with 9 bases between the two ends. The CDR3 length is 13 residues. CDR3 sequence: CASSSNREETQYF. In DNA, the CDR3 is TGTGCCAGCAGCTCGAACAGGGAAGAGACCCAGTACTTC.

The rearrangement joins TRBV12-3 or TRBV12-4 to TRBJ2-2; 8 nucleotides line up with TRBD1. This CDR3 is built from 12 residues. V trimming: 6 bases; J trimming: 10 bases; junction bases outside the gene matches: 4. CDR3 coding DNA: TGTGCCAGCAGCCCGGACAGGGAGGAGCTGTTTTTT. Translation: CASSPDREELFF.

V is TRBV21-1 and J is TRBJ2-3; the D call TRBD1 from the table was never checked on the DNA. TRBV21-1 is marked as a pseudogene. The CDR3 totals 15 residues. CDR3 sequence reads: CASSMIDRGMDTQYF. The CDR3 nucleotides are TGTGCCAGCAGCATGATAGACAGGGGGATGGATACGCAGTATTTT.

This CDR3 is CASSLWVGARGDEQFF. The CDR3 DNA sequence: TGTGCCAGCAGCTTATGGGTGGGCGCCAGGGGGGATGAGCAGTTCTTC. The rearrangement joins TRBV11-2 to TRBJ2-1; D is perhaps TRBD1 (7 bases). Germline V gene lookup returns CDR1 SGHAT and CDR2 FQNNGV. The CDR3 is made up of 16 amino acids. V was shortened by 2 bases and J by 8 bases, with 19 bases between the two germline ends.